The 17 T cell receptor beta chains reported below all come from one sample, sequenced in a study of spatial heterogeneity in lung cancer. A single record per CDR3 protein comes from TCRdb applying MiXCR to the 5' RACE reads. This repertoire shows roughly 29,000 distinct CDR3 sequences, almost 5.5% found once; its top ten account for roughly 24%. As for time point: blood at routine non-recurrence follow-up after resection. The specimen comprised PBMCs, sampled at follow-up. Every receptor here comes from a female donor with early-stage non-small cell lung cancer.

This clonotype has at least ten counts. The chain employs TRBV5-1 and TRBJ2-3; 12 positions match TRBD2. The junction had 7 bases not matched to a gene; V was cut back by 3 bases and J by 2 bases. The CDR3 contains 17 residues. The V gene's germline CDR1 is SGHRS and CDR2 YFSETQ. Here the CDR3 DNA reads TGCGCCAGCAGCTCCGAACTAGCGGGAGGAAACACAGATACGCAGTATTTT. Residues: CASSSELAGGNTDTQYF.

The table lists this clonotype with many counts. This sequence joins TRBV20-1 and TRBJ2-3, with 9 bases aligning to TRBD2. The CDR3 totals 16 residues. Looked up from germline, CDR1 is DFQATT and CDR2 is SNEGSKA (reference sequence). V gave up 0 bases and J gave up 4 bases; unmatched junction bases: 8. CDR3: CSARESGGPGADTQYF. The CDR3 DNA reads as TGCAGTGCTAGAGAGAGCGGGGGGCCGGGCGCAGATACGCAGTATTTT.

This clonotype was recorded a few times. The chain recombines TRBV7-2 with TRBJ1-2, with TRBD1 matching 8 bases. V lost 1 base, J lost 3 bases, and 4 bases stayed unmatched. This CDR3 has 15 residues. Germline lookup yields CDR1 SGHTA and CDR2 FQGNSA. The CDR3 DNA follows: TGTGCCAGCAGCTTAGGGACAGGGTCTTACTATGGCTACACCTTC. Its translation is CASSLGTGSYYGYTF.

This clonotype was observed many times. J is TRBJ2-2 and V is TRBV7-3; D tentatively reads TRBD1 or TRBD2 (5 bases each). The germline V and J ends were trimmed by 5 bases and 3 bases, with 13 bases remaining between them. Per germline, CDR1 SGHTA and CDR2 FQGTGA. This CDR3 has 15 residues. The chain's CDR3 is CASSRDRRDTGELFF. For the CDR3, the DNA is TGTGCCAGCAGCCGGGACCGACGGGACACCGGGGAGCTGTTTTTT.

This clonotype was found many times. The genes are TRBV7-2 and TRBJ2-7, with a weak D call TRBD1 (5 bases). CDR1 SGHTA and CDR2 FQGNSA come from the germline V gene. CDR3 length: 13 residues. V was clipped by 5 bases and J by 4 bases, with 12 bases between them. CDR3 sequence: CASSPRGGYEQYF. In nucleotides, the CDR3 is TGTGCCAGCAGCCCAAGGGGCGGATACGAGCAGTACTTC.

Here the CDR3 DNA reads TGTGCCAGCAGCTTAGTGGGAGGCGGGATATACAATGAGCAGTTCTTC. Amino acid sequence: CASSLVGGGIYNEQFF. The chain couples TRBV7-2 to TRBJ2-1, with TRBD2 as a possible D gene (6 bases). Germline values: CDR1 SGHTA, CDR2 FQGNSA. The V end was cut by 1 base, the J end by 4 bases, with 14 bases between. This CDR3 is built from 16 residues.

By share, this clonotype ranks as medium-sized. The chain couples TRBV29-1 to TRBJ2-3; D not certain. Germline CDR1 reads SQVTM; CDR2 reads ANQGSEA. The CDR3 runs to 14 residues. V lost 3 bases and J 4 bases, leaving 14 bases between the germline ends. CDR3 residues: CSVEAPDGADTQYF. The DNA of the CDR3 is TGCAGCGTTGAGGCCCCGGATGGGGCAGATACGCAGTATTTT.

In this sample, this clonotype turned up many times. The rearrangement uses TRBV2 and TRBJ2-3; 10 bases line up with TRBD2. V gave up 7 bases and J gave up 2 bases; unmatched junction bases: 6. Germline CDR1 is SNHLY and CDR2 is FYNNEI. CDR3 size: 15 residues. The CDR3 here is CASKLLAGLTDTQYF. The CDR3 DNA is TGTGCCAGCAAACTACTAGCGGGGCTCACAGATACGCAGTATTTT.

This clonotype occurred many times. CDR3 DNA sequence: TGTGCCATCAGTGAGACCGGGACAGGGGCCACAGATACGCAGTATTTT. Translated: CAISETGTGATDTQYF. The V call is TRBV10-3, the J call TRBJ2-3; 10 bases map to TRBD1. CDR3 length equals 16 residues. Per the germline V gene, CDR1 is ENHRY and CDR2 is SYGVKD. The junction had 4 bases not matched to a gene; V was cut back by 2 bases and J by 2 bases.

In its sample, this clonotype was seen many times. The CDR3 region is CASSVPGTGNSPLHF. The DNA of the CDR3 is TGTGCCAGCAGTGTACCCGGGACGGGGAATTCACCCCTCCACTTT. The rearrangement uses TRBV7-8 and TRBJ1-6; weak D call: TRBD1 (5 bases). The CDR3 is 15 residues long. V lost 6 bases to trimming and J lost 7 bases, with 16 bases between them. The germline CDR1 and CDR2 sequences are SGHVS and FQNEAQ.

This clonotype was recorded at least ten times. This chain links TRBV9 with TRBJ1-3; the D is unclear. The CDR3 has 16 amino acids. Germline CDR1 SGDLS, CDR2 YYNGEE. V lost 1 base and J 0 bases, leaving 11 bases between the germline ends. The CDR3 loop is CASSVSGLSSGNTIYF. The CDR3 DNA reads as TGTGCCAGCAGCGTATCCGGTCTGAGCTCTGGAAACACCATATATTTT.

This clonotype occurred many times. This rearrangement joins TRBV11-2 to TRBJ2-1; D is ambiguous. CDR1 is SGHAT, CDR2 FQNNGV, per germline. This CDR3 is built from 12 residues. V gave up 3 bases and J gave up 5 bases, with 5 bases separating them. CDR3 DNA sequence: TGTGCCAGCAGCTTCCTTGACAATGAGCAGTTCTTC. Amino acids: CASSFLDNEQFF.

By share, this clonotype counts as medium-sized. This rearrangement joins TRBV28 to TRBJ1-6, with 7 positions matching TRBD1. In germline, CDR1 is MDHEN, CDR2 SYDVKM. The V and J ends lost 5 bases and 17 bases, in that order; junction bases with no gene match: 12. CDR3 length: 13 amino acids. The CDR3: CASSLDNPGQFHF. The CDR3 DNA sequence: TGTGCCAGCAGTCTGGATAACCCGGGACAGTTCCACTTT.

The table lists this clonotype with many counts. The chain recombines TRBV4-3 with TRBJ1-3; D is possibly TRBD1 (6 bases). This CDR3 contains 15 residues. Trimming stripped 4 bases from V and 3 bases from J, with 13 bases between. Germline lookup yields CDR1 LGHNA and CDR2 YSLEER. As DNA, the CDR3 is TGCGCCAGCAGCCTGGAGGGGGGTCGTGGAAACACCATATATTTT. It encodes CASSLEGGRGNTIYF.

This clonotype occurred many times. The CDR3 loop reads CASSQSEGSNEKLFF. In DNA form, the CDR3 reads TGCGCCAGCAGTCAATCGGAAGGGAGTAATGAAAAACTGTTTTTT. The genes are TRBV23-1 and TRBJ1-4; D ambiguous. TRBV23-1 is an ORF; its function is uncertain. Trimming cost V 0 bases and J 4 bases, with 9 bases left between them. This CDR3 is 15 amino acids long.

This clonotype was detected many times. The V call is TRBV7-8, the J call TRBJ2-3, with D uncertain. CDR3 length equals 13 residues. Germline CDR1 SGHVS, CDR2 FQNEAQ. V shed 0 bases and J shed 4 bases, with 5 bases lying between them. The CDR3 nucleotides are TGTGCCAGCAGCTTAGCGGTGGCAGATACGCAGTATTTT. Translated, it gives CASSLAVADTQYF. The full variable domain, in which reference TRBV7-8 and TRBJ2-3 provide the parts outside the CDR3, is GAGVSQSPRYKVAKRGQDVALRCDPISGHVSLFWYQQALGQGPEFLTYFQNEAQLDKSGLPSDRFFAERPEGSVSTLKIQRTQQEDSAVYLCASSLAVADTQYFGPGTRLTVL.

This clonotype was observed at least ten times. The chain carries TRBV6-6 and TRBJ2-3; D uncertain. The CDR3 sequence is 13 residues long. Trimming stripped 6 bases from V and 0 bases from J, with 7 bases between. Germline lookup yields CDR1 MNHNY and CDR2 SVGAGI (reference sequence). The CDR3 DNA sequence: TGTGCCAGCAGCCTTTTAAGCACAGATACGCAGTATTTT. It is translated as CASSLLSTDTQYF.